These 7 T cell receptor beta chains originate from one sample sequenced in a study of blood T cell repertoires in COVID-19. The repertoire was sequenced with immunoSEQ multiplex PCR; TCRdb's copy has only in-frame clones and lacks some. The sample includes roughly 200,000 clones, roughly nine tenths of them seen just once. Sequenced: PBMCs or T cells enriched from blood (not recorded which). Receptors were obtained from a woman aged 45-65 years in a cohort exposed to, infected with or recovered from COVID-19 (not recorded which).

This clone was seen just once. The rearrangement links TRBV7-3 to TRBJ2-1, with D perhaps TRBD2 (5 bases). This CDR3 comprises 16 residues. CDR1 and CDR2 (germline): SGHTA, FQGTGA. V was trimmed by 2 bases and J by 0 bases, leaving 11 bases between them. CDR3 nucleotides: TGTGCCAGCAGCTTAGGGAGCGCCAGCTCCTACAATGAGCAGTTCTTC. Its protein is CASSLGSASSYNEQFF.

This rearrangement joins TRBV6-1 to TRBJ1-1; 9 bases match TRBD1. V dropped 1 base and J dropped 7; count of bases not matched to a gene: 1. The CDR3 extends over 13 amino acids. The germline V gene encodes CDR1 MNHNS and CDR2 SASEGT. Here the CDR3 reads CASSEGQGDEAFF. CDR3 sequence (DNA): TGTGCCAGCAGTGAAGGACAGGGGGATGAAGCTTTCTTT.

The chain is built from TRBV19 and TRBJ1-4; D gene unclear. Trimming removed 3 bases at V and 8 bases at J, with 16 bases between. The germline gives CDR1 LNHDA, CDR2 SQIVND (reference sequence). The CDR3 consists of 15 residues. The CDR3 DNA is TGTGCCAGTAGTATGTTGAGGACTAGTAAGGAAAAACTGTTTTTT. This gives the protein CASSMLRTSKEKLFF.

V gene TRBV7-3 combines with J gene TRBJ1-2, with a weak D call TRBD1 (6 bases). The germline V gene encodes CDR1 SGHTA and CDR2 FQGTGA. Trimming removed 4 bases at V and 0 bases at J, with 15 bases between. The CDR3 contains 16 residues. The CDR3 is CASSSFRQAPNYGYTF. The CDR3 DNA follows: TGTGCCAGCAGCTCCTTCCGACAGGCCCCTAACTATGGCTACACCTTC.

J is TRBJ2-7 and V is TRBV10-3; TRBD1 matches 10 bases. The trim removed 0 bases at V and 1 base at J, leaving 6 bases unmatched. CDR3 length: 17 residues. Germline V CDR1 and CDR2: ENHRY, SYGVKD. Written as DNA, the CDR3 is TGTGCCATCAGTGAGTCGGTCCCGGGACAGGGGTCCTACGAGCAGTACTTC. Translated, it gives CAISESVPGQGSYEQYF.

In DNA form, the CDR3 reads TGTGCCAGCAGTGAGGGGGGTGGGCACAGCCAAATTTATGGCTACACCTTC. This sequence encodes CASSEGGGHSQIYGYTF. The chain links TRBV25-1 to TRBJ1-2, with a possible D match to TRBD1 (5 bases). V lost 3 bases and J 5 bases, leaving 22 bases between the germline ends. The CDR3 length is 17 residues. Germline loops: CDR1 MGHDK, CDR2 SYGVNS.

This clone showed up just once. This chain connects TRBV5-4 to TRBJ2-7; TRBD2 matches at 8 bases. V shed 0 bases and J 6 bases; nucleotides not matched to a gene: 8. Germline V gene data show CDR1 as SGHNT and CDR2 as YYREEE (reference sequence). CDR3 size: 15 residues. Written as DNA, the CDR3 is TGTGCCAGCAGCTTGGACGGGGGGGCGCGGGGCGAGCAGTACTTC. It yields the protein CASSLDGGARGEQYF.